These T cell receptor beta chains were read from a single sample in a study of control samples from healthy donors and cancer patients. Sequencing used immunoSEQ multiplex PCR; TCRdb keeps in-frame clones, though not all of them. The sample yields approximately 170,000 clones, over 85% seen once. Sequenced sample: blood. These receptors were taken from a man aged 25-40 years in good health. Each CDR3 is given with its conserved first and last residue. A row's size may be missing; if present it is once, few, many or a size class.

V: TRBV7-9; size: -; CDR3: CASSQGTVYGYTF
V: TRBV27; size: -; CDR3: CASRRQGFNQPQHF
V: TRBV12-3/TRBV12-4; size: -; CDR3: CASRGHMNTEAFF
V: TRBV7-8; size: -; CDR3: CASSRGRGENTEAFF
V: TRBV4-1; size: -; CDR3: CASSPATSGGEETQYF
V: TRBV27; size: few; CDR3: CASRSRLATDTQYF
V: TRBV9; size: -; CDR3: CASSVSDVGNEQYF
V: TRBV6-4; size: -; CDR3: CASPGQYYEQYF
V: TRBV7-9; size: -; CDR3: CASTWGSAMNTEAFF
V: TRBV6-5; size: -; CDR3: CASSYQGYNEQFF
V: TRBV11-2; size: -; CDR3: CASSFNYEQYF
V: TRBV7-2; size: -; CDR3: CASSLGPQRGGDTQYF
V: TRBV28; size: -; CDR3: CASSSGQGNTEAFF
V: TRBV5-1; size: -; CDR3: CASSLLPGLAGAGEQYF
V: TRBV2; size: -; CDR3: CASSPGTSSESQYF
V: TRBV6-2/TRBV6-3; size: -; CDR3: CASSRYNEQFF
V: TRBV10-3; size: -; CDR3: CAIRGDNSNQPQHF
V: TRBV30; size: -; CDR3: CAWRVAGNEKLFF
V: TRBV7-6; size: -; CDR3: CASSSGPGTGQGYTF
V: TRBV6-6; size: -; CDR3: CASSYVRGQGEETQYF
V: TRBV4-2; size: -; CDR3: CASSQVNLGETQYF
V: TRBV30; size: -; CDR3: CAPGRQGRNEKLFF
V: TRBV15; size: -; CDR3: CATSPPPDKTQYF
V: TRBV5-1; size: -; CDR3: CASSPRTGEGTEAFF
V: TRBV21-1; size: -; CDR3: CASSNRTGLSYEQYF
V: TRBV19; size: -; CDR3: CASSASGRRSSHNEQFF
V: TRBV7-8; size: -; CDR3: CASSPSGNTIYF
V: TRBV12-3/TRBV12-4; size: -; CDR3: CASSLSRNTEAFF
V: TRBV5-1; size: -; CDR3: CASSSDRGLYTGELFF
V: TRBV7-7; size: -; CDR3: CASSLGEVSEQYF
V: TRBV11-2; size: few; CDR3: CASSLAYSGRSGELFF
V: TRBV4-1; size: -; CDR3: CASSQVPSTGTGNTIYF
V: TRBV11-2; size: once; CDR3: CASSFFGGGQFF
V: TRBV7-9; size: -; CDR3: CASSPGQGQETQYF
V: TRBV3-1/TRBV3-2; size: -; CDR3: CASSQRVDTEAFF
V: TRBV5-1; size: -; CDR3: CASSSSGTGGHGELFF
V: TRBV6-6; size: -; CDR3: CASRGTGGSYEQYF
V: TRBV28; size: -; CDR3: CASSFRRAVNNSPLHF
V: TRBV19; size: -; CDR3: CASSIEGTYGYTF
V: TRBV6-5; size: once; CDR3: CASEGWGEETQYF
V: TRBV7-8; size: -; CDR3: CASSLRVPPPGEQYF
V: TRBV6-2/TRBV6-3; size: -; CDR3: CASSPGLHSYEQYF
V: TRBV6-5; size: -; CDR3: CASSYRPLRGGNEQFF
V: TRBV7-9; size: -; CDR3: CASSSSKGLAAFF
V: TRBV4-3; size: once; CDR3: CASSQSQGSTEAFF